The table lists the clone carrying this T cell receptor beta chain with a few counts. MiXCR was run by TCRdb on the RT-PCR reads, yielding one entry per CDR3 protein. The sample holds approximately 150,000 distinct CDR3 sequences, 30% seen once. The length of the CDR3 is 13 residues. Trimming took off 4 bases at V and 4 bases at J, with 12 bases between the two ends. Germline V gene data show CDR1 as SGHDT and CDR2 as YYEEEE. The source of the sample is a study of patients and donors after allogeneic stem cell transplantation. This chain links TRBV5-6 with TRBJ2-7; possibly TRBD1 for D (6 bases). The sample was blood, either unsorted or a sorted T cell fraction (not recorded which). The source of this sequence is a human donor who was either an allogeneic HSCT recipient or a stem cell or donor lymphocyte infusion donor (not recorded which). It is not recorded whose cells these are; they may come from a transplant donor. The CDR3 nucleotides read TGTGCCAGCAGCCAAACGGACAGATACGAGCAGTACTTC. It translates to CASSQTDRYEQYF.